This TCR beta chain was documented in a study of cytomegalovirus exposure and HLA in healthy donors. At the level of the study: There were about 86 million unique TCRs (from HLA-typed donors) in an early data release.

60 Vbeta and 13 Jbeta primers were used in PCR. Only in-frame clones appear in the TCRdb table, and some are missing; sequencing was by immunoSEQ multiplex PCR. The sample has approximately 190,000 clones; just under 70% are singletons. The CDR3 totals 15 residues. Trimming cost V 2 bases and J 3 bases, with 14 bases left between them. Germline CDR1 is SGHRS and CDR2 is YFSETQ. The sample was PBMCs. The TCR originated in a middle-aged man in good health and CMV-seropositive. V and J are TRBV5-1 and TRBJ1-1; D perhaps matches TRBD1 (5 bases). CDR3 sequence (DNA): TGCGCCAGCAGCTTTGGGGGGGACGCGGACACTGAAGCTTTCTTT. Protein product: CASSFGGDADTEAFF.